This T cell receptor beta chain was found in a study of chemoradiotherapy in HPV16-positive cancers. Whole-study context: Functional T-cell assays on a couple of HPV16-positive patients' cells defined candidate HPV-specific clones and common TCR motifs. The study's findings and limits: HPV-responsive T-cell expansion during chemoradiotherapy was linked to improved recurrence-free survival in HPV16-positive patients. Non-HPV-specific T cells did not expand in tumors during treatment, whereas candidate HPV-specific clones and E7-related motifs did.

A note on this clone: Its antigen is still unknown.

Germline V CDR1 and CDR2: SEHNR, FQNEAQ (reference sequence). With 3 bases removed from V and 1 base from J, the gap between germline ends came to 14 bases. The CDR3 is 16 amino acids. Repeated repertoire sampling spanned the course of chemoradiotherapy. Sequenced by immunoSEQ multiplex PCR; TCRdb stores in-frame clones only, minus some. The data show fewer than 16,000 clones, with around 72% seen just once and around 9.6% held by the top ten. The J gene is TRBJ2-3, the V gene TRBV7-9; tentative D call: TRBD2 (7 bases). The source is a human donor with HPV-associated anogenital cancer. Sampling was done from a patient who underwent chemoradiotherapy. This CDR3 is CASSFGGGRGTDTQYF. The CDR3 DNA reads as TGTGCCAGCAGCTTTGGGGGGGGCAGGGGCACAGATACGCAGTATTTT.